These 32 T cell receptor beta chains originate from one sample sequenced in a study of CD8 T cells in Susac syndrome. Random hexamers served to reverse transcribe roughly 0.45 to 1 ug RNA. Via MiXCR, TCRdb re-called the immunoSEQ multiplex PCR reads, giving one row per CDR3 protein. This sample has around 270,000 distinct CDR3 sequences; around 89% occur once, and the top ten carry around 0.18%. Sequencing was performed on CD8+ T cells from PBMCs. These receptors all stem from a human donor with multiple sclerosis.

V is TRBV7-2 and J is TRBJ1-3; D might be TRBD1 (5 bases). Germline CDR1 reads SGHTA; CDR2 reads FQGNSA. The germline V and J ends were trimmed by 7 bases and 1 base, with 11 bases remaining between them. This CDR3 contains 14 residues. The DNA for the CDR3 is TGTGCCAGCATCCAGGGTAATTCTGGAAACACCATATATTTT. This gives the protein CASIQGNSGNTIYF.

This CDR3 reads CASSSHYTRVNEQFF. As DNA, the CDR3 is TGTGCCAGCAGCTCCCACTACACCAGGGTCAATGAGCAGTTCTTC. This sequence joins TRBV5-6 and TRBJ2-1, with D perhaps matching TRBD1 (5 bases). The CDR3 loop spans 15 amino acids. V was pared by 3 bases and J by 6 bases, with 16 bases between. The germline gives CDR1 SGHDT, CDR2 YYEEEE.

This chain links TRBV28 with TRBJ2-1; D might be TRBD2 (6 bases). CDR1 is MDHEN and CDR2 is SYDVKM in the germline V gene. The CDR3 contains 16 residues. Trimming removed 5 bases at V and 7 bases at J, with 21 bases between. CDR3 DNA: TGTGCCAGCAGTCCTCCCTGGCCGGGGGAGAGTAATGAGCAGTTCTTC. Translating gives CASSPPWPGESNEQFF. Drawing the rest from reference TRBV28 and TRBJ2-1, the complete variable domain is DVKVTQSSRYLVKRTGEKVFLECVQDMDHENMFWYRQDPGLGLRLIYFSYDVKMKEKGDIPEGYSVSREKKERFSLILESASTNQTSMYLCASSPPWPGESNEQFFGPGTRLTVL.

This chain uses TRBV5-6 with TRBJ2-1; 10 bases align to TRBD2. Losses at the gene ends were 4 bases for V and 7 bases for J; bases not matched to a gene: 8. Germline V lookup: CDR1 SGHDT, CDR2 YYEEEE. The CDR3 length is 15 residues. The CDR3 nucleotides read TGTGCCAGCAGCCTCGACGTAGCGGGAGGAAATGAGCAGTTCTTC. It codes for CASSLDVAGGNEQFF.

The rearrangement joins TRBV10-2 to TRBJ1-4, with TRBD1 matching 8 bases. Looked up from germline, CDR1 is WSHSY and CDR2 is SAAADI. The CDR3 runs to 16 residues. After removal of 5 bases from V and 0 bases from J, the junction contained 5 bases not matched to a gene. The CDR3 spells CASSLTGAATNEKLFF. CDR3 DNA: TGCGCCAGCAGTTTGACAGGGGCCGCAACTAATGAAAAACTGTTTTTT.

This chain uses TRBV30 with TRBJ2-4; no reliable D call. CDR1 and CDR2 (germline): GTSNPN, SVGIG (reference sequence). V was trimmed by 3 bases and J by 5 bases, leaving 5 bases between them. The CDR3 has 11 residues. The CDR3 bases are TGTGCCTGGAGCGAGCAAAACATTCAGTACTTC. Translated, it gives CAWSEQNIQYF.

The chain carries TRBV9 and TRBJ1-1, with D unresolved. Germline V gene lookup returns CDR1 SGDLS and CDR2 YYNGEE. Trimming took 6 bases from V and 7 from J, leaving 22 bases between them. The CDR3 consists of 15 residues. The CDR3 region is CASTPSGSTGNEAFF. The DNA for the CDR3 is TGTGCCAGCACGCCGAGTGGGTCAACCGGCAATGAAGCTTTCTTT.

The chain links TRBV30 to TRBJ2-7; TRBD1 might be the D (5 bases). Germline CDR1 and CDR2: GTSNPN and SVGIG (reference sequence). This CDR3 contains 14 residues. V shed 0 bases and J shed 5 bases, with 14 bases lying between them. The CDR3 DNA reads as TGTGCCTGGAGTGTGGTGTCAGGGTCCAACGAGCAGTACTTC. Protein product: CAWSVVSGSNEQYF.

The rearrangement links TRBV7-9 to TRBJ2-7, with TRBD1 matching over 8 bases. V trimming: 4 bases; J trimming: 5 bases; junction bases outside the gene matches: 4. In germline, CDR1 is SEHNR, CDR2 FQNEAQ (reference sequence). This CDR3 spans 13 amino acids. The CDR3 reads CASSSNRGDEQYF. The CDR3 coding sequence is TGTGCCAGCAGCTCGAACAGGGGGGACGAGCAGTACTTC.

The gene calls are TRBV28 and TRBJ2-2; D is perhaps TRBD1 (5 bases). V lost 6 bases to trimming and J lost 2 bases, with 16 bases between them. Germline loops: CDR1 MDHEN, CDR2 SYDVKM. This CDR3 region has 16 residues. The CDR3 loop reads CASSRTGSLNTGELFF. CDR3 DNA sequence: TGTGCCAGCAGCCGTACAGGTTCGCTTAACACCGGGGAGCTGTTTTTT.

This chain joins TRBV27 and TRBJ2-3; the D is unclear. CDR3 length: 16 residues. Trimming shortened V by 3 bases and J by 1 base, and 14 bases separated the two germline ends. Per the germline V gene, CDR1 is MNHEY and CDR2 is SMNVEV (reference sequence). CDR3 region: CASSFIGFGGTDTQYF. CDR3 DNA sequence: TGTGCCAGCAGTTTTATTGGATTCGGTGGCACAGATACGCAGTATTTT.

CDR3 sequence (DNA): TGCGCCAGCAGCCAAGCCTGGGGGGGCGGAGAGACCCAGTACTTC. Encoded protein: CASSQAWGGGETQYF. The chain is built from TRBV4-3 and TRBJ2-5; D is perhaps TRBD2 (7 bases). The CDR3 extends over 15 amino acids. Trimming removed 1 base at V and 4 bases at J, with 13 bases between. CDR1 LGHNA and CDR2 YSLEER come from the germline V gene.

The chain employs TRBV7-9 and TRBJ1-1; 8 bases map to TRBD1. The junction had 3 bases not matched to a gene; V was cut back by 5 bases and J by 4 bases. Germline CDR1 SEHNR, CDR2 FQNEAQ (reference sequence). CDR3 size: 13 residues. CDR3 DNA: TGTGCCAGCAGCCAGGGGGCAGGCACTGAAGCTTTCTTT. Translation gives CASSQGAGTEAFF.

The chain has TRBV9 and TRBJ2-3, with D possibly TRBD2 on 5 matching bases. Germline V gene lookup returns CDR1 SGDLS and CDR2 YYNGEE. The CDR3 length is 14 residues. V lost 6 bases, J lost 8 bases, and 19 bases lay in between. The CDR3 is CASNSPRDFSTQYF. CDR3 DNA sequence: TGTGCCAGCAACTCCCCCCGGGATTTCAGTACGCAGTATTTT. Based on the CDR3 plus reference TRBV9 and TRBJ2-3, the full variable domain is DSGVTQTPKHLITATGQRVTLRCSPRSGDLSVYWYQQSLDQGLQFLIQYYNGEERAKGNILERFSAQQFPDLHSELNLSSLELGDSALYFCASNSPRDFSTQYFGPGTRLTVL.

The rearrangement links TRBV20-1 to TRBJ1-2, with 9 bases fitting TRBD1. The CDR3 is 17 residues long. V gave up 1 base and J gave up 7 bases; unmatched junction bases: 16. Germline V gives CDR1 DFQATT, CDR2 SNEGSKA (reference sequence). CDR3 residues: CSARVASGTGILSGYTF. CDR3 DNA sequence: TGCAGTGCTAGAGTCGCTTCCGGGACAGGGATACTGAGTGGCTACACCTTC.

This chain joins TRBV2 and TRBJ1-1, with D perhaps matching TRBD1 (5 bases). From germline, CDR1 is SNHLY and CDR2 FYNNEI. Trimming stripped 3 bases from V and 0 bases from J, with 14 bases between. The CDR3 extends over 16 amino acids. CDR3 in DNA: TGTGCCAGCAGTGAGGGGACGGTTACCTTGAACACTGAAGCTTTCTTT. It encodes CASSEGTVTLNTEAFF. Variable domain in full (rest from reference TRBV2 and TRBJ1-1): EPEVTQTPSHQVTQMGQEVILRCVPISNHLYFYWYRQILGQKVEFLVSFYNNEISEKSEIFDDQFSVERPDGSNFTLKIRSTKLEDSAMYFCASSEGTVTLNTEAFFGQGTRLTVV.

The chain employs TRBV2 and TRBJ2-1; D call uncertain. CDR3 length equals 14 residues. Per the germline V gene, CDR1 is SNHLY and CDR2 is FYNNEI. V lost 6 bases to trimming and J lost 0 bases, with 9 bases between them. CDR3 DNA: TGTGCCAGCAGGGGCGAAAGCTCCTACAATGAGCAGTTCTTC. It yields the protein CASRGESSYNEQFF.

The chain has TRBV29-1 and TRBJ2-1, with D perhaps matching TRBD1 (5 bases). With 5 bases removed from V and 9 bases from J, the gap between germline ends came to 11 bases. Germline CDR1 reads SQVTM; CDR2 reads ANQGSEA. This CDR3 has 11 amino acids. CDR3 in DNA: TGCAGCGTTATGGGGCTTGGTGAGCAGTTCTTC. Its protein is CSVMGLGEQFF.

This chain joins TRBV12-3 or TRBV12-4 and TRBJ2-2; D remains ambiguous. The CDR3 is 14 amino acids. V lost 8 bases and J 4 bases, leaving 14 bases between the germline ends. The CDR3 DNA sequence: TGTGCCAGCGCTGCTGGTCCCGTCACCGGGGAGCTGTTTTTT. Protein sequence: CASAAGPVTGELFF.

The gene calls are TRBV3-1 and TRBJ1-5; D uncertain. CDR1 and CDR2 from the germline V gene are LGHDT and YNNKEL (reference sequence). Trimming took off 0 bases at V and 8 bases at J, with 17 bases between the two ends. The CDR3 is 16 amino acids. The CDR3: CASSQDFATPEKPQHF. As DNA, the CDR3 is TGTGCCAGCAGCCAAGATTTCGCGACACCGGAGAAGCCCCAGCATTTT. The variable domain in full, with the rest retrieved from reference TRBV3-1 and TRBJ1-5, is DTAVSQTPKYLVTQMGNDKSIKCEQNLGHDTMYWYKQDSKKFLKIMFSYNNKELIINETVPNRFSPKSPDKAHLNLHINSLELGDSAVYFCASSQDFATPEKPQHFGDGTRLSIL.

In this sample, this clonotype turned up a few times. The J gene is TRBJ2-6, the V gene TRBV6-4; TRBD2 aligns across 9 bases. From germline, CDR1 is MRHNA and CDR2 SNTAGT. The CDR3 runs to 17 residues. With V trimmed by 2 bases and J by 6 bases, 8 bases remained unmatched. The CDR3 sequence is CASSDIGGGALANVLTF. The CDR3 DNA follows: TGTGCCAGCAGTGACATTGGCGGGGGGGCCCTGGCCAACGTCCTGACTTTC.

The V and J genes are TRBV28 and TRBJ2-3; unclear D gene. Between the trimmed V and J ends, which lost 4 bases and 2 bases, there was a span of 13 bases. Germline V lookup: CDR1 MDHEN, CDR2 SYDVKM. The CDR3 contains 15 residues. CDR3 in DNA: TGTGCCAGCAGTTCTCCGGCAGGATACACAGATACGCAGTATTTT. Residues: CASSSPAGYTDTQYF.

The V call is TRBV21-1, the J call TRBJ2-1; the table's TRBD2 call for D was not verified on the DNA. TRBV21-1 has pseudogene status. CDR3 length: 14 residues. The CDR3 nucleotides are TGTGCCATCATTCACGCGGGAGGGCCGAATGAGCAGTTCTTC. It specifies CAIIHAGGPNEQFF.

This chain connects TRBV9 to TRBJ2-1; D call uncertain. The V gene's germline CDR1 is SGDLS and CDR2 YYNGEE. The V end was cut by 3 bases, the J end by 8 bases, with 9 bases between. The CDR3 loop spans 12 amino acids. CDR3 bases: TGTGCCAGCAGCGGCCCATCGGATGAGCAGTTCTTC. This sequence encodes CASSGPSDEQFF.

The gene calls are TRBV7-2 and TRBJ1-4; TRBD1 aligns across 8 bases. After removal of 5 bases from V and 8 bases from J, the junction contained 7 bases not matched to a gene. CDR1 and CDR2 (germline): SGHTA, FQGNSA. The CDR3 is made up of 14 amino acids. In DNA, the CDR3 is TGTGCCAGCAGCCGACAGGGGAGTAGAGAAAAACTGTTTTTT. Amino acid sequence: CASSRQGSREKLFF.

This sequence joins TRBV30 and TRBJ2-1; maybe TRBD2 (6 bases). V lost 7 bases to trimming and J lost 0 bases, with 19 bases between them. Germline lookup yields CDR1 GTSNPN and CDR2 SVGIG (reference sequence). The CDR3 runs to 16 residues. CDR3 DNA: TGTGCCTCCTTCCGGGACTCCCACCGCTCCTACAATGAGCAGTTCTTC. Its protein is CASFRDSHRSYNEQFF.

The chain recombines TRBV30 with TRBJ2-2, with 10 positions matching TRBD1. The CDR3 covers 15 residues. The germline gives CDR1 GTSNPN, CDR2 SVGIG (reference sequence). J lost 4 bases, V lost 1 base, and 3 bases had no gene match. The CDR3 loop reads CAWSAGQGGTGELFF. CDR3 nucleotides: TGTGCCTGGAGTGCCGGACAGGGGGGCACCGGGGAGCTGTTTTTT.

The gene calls are TRBV2 and TRBJ2-7, with unresolved D. Trimming removed 4 bases from V and 3 bases from J, with 7 bases in between. Germline CDR1 SNHLY, CDR2 FYNNEI. CDR3 length: 12 amino acids. The CDR3 DNA sequence: TGTGCCAGCAGTGGGGAAGTCTACGAGCAGTACTTC. It encodes CASSGEVYEQYF. Full variable domain (rest looked up from reference TRBV2 and TRBJ2-7): EPEVTQTPSHQVTQMGQEVILRCVPISNHLYFYWYRQILGQKVEFLVSFYNNEISEKSEIFDDQFSVERPDGSNFTLKIRSTKLEDSAMYFCASSGEVYEQYFGPGTRLTVT.

The chain joins TRBV15 to TRBJ2-5, with TRBD2 identical over 7 bases. J gave up 4 bases and V 0 bases, and 5 bases lay outside the gene matches. The CDR3 length is 15 residues. Germline values: CDR1 LNHNV, CDR2 YYDKDF (reference sequence). CDR3: CATSRERGVAETQYF. CDR3 in DNA: TGTGCCACCAGCAGAGAACGGGGGGTGGCAGAGACCCAGTACTTC.

This chain uses TRBV20-1 with TRBJ1-5; the match to TRBD1 covers 8 bases. Per the germline V gene, CDR1 is DFQATT and CDR2 is SNEGSKA (reference sequence). The CDR3 has 13 amino acids. V gave up 3 bases and J gave up 7 bases; unmatched junction bases: 5. As DNA, the CDR3 is TGCAGTGCTAGCTTGACAGGGGACCAGCCCCAGCATTTT. Amino acids: CSASLTGDQPQHF.

The gene calls are TRBV4-1 and TRBJ1-5, with 9 bases matching TRBD1. This CDR3 is 15 amino acids long. From germline, CDR1 is MGHRA and CDR2 YSYEKL. V shed 3 bases, J shed 5 bases, and the junction held 5 bases outside the gene matches. CDR3 sequence reads: CASSQPGQGDQPQHF. Here the CDR3 DNA reads TGCGCCAGCAGCCAGCCGGGACAGGGCGATCAGCCCCAGCATTTT.

The chain has TRBV9 and TRBJ2-1, with D maybe TRBD2 (6 bases). This CDR3 has 15 residues. Trimming removed 0 bases at V and 5 bases at J, with 12 bases between. The germline gives CDR1 SGDLS, CDR2 YYNGEE. The CDR3 here is CASSVVPSANNEQFF. The CDR3 coding sequence is TGTGCCAGCAGCGTAGTCCCTAGCGCGAACAATGAGCAGTTCTTC.